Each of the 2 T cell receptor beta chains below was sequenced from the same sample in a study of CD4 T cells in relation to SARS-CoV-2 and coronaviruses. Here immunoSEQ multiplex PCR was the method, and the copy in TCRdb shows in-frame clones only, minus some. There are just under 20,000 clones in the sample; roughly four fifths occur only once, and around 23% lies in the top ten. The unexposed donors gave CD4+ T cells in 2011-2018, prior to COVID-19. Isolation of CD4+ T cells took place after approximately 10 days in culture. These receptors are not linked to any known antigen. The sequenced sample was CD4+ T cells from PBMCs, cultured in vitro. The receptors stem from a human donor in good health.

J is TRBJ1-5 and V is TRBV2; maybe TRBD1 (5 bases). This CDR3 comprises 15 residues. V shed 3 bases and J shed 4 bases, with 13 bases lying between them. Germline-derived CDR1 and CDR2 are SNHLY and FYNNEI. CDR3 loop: CASSDRVGGNQPQHF. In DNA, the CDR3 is TGTGCCAGCAGTGATCGGGTCGGGGGGAATCAGCCCCAGCATTTT.

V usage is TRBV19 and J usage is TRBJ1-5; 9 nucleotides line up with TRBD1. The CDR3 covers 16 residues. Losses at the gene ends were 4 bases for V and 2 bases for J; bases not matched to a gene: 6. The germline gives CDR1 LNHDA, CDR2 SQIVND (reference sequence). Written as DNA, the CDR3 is TGTGCCAGTAGTACCACAGGGGGCGCCGGCAATCAGCCCCAGCATTTT. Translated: CASSTTGGAGNQPQHF.